This TCR beta chain is from a study of shared clonotypes between healthy human individuals. This CDR3 spans 16 amino acids. Germline assignment: CDR1 SGHNT and CDR2 YYREEE (reference sequence). V shed 0 bases and J shed 0 bases, with 13 bases lying between them. TCRdb's table, derived via immunoSEQ multiplex PCR, lists solely in-frame clones and lacks some. The data hold approximately 2,300,000 clones, with under 95% observed a single time. The sequenced sample consisted of naive CD4+ T cells from PBMCs. Noted subset: CD45RA+ positively selected. The sequence was collected from a young man in good health. Some clones in this sample may be carry-over from other donors' samples. The rearrangement joins TRBV5-4 to TRBJ2-7; no definite D call. CDR3 sequence (DNA): TGTGCCAGCAGCTTGGAGTTCCAGAGTAGCTCCTACGAGCAGTACTTC. It encodes CASSLEFQSSSYEQYF.